This T cell receptor (beta chain) was profiled in a study of blood T cell repertoires in COVID-19. Method: immunoSEQ multiplex PCR; TCRdb's copy keeps in-frame clones and lacks some. The data contain a few hundred thousand clones, roughly 87% of them singletons. There are 15 residues in the CDR3. Looked up from germline, CDR1 is MRHNA and CDR2 is SNTAGT. The trim removed 6 bases at V and 7 bases at J, leaving 7 bases unmatched. The sample taken for sequencing was PBMCs or T cells enriched from blood (not recorded which). The source of this sequence is a woman in her twenties or thirties who had recovered from COVID-19. The V gene is TRBV6-4, the J gene TRBJ2-1; TRBD2 agrees at 12 bases. The CDR3 region has the DNA TGTGCCAGCAGCAAACTAGCGGGGGGAGAAAATGAGCAGTTCTTC. Translated: CASSKLAGGENEQFF.